Presented here are 26 T cell receptor beta chains from one specimen sequenced in a study of blood T cell dynamics during melanoma immunotherapy. Time point: week 3, after first cycle of checkpoint inhibitor. Profiled with immunoSEQ multiplex PCR; TCRdb holds only in-frame clones, not every one. The table lists 9,100 or so clones, over 75% of them singletons. The sequencing used blood, collected from a patient treated with checkpoint blockade. The receptors shown here come from a human donor with melanoma.

This clone was seen once. The chain has TRBV4-2 and TRBJ1-4; no firm D call. There are 17 residues in the CDR3. Trimming left V 1 base short and J 2 bases short, with 14 bases between. From germline, CDR1 is LGHNA and CDR2 YNFKEQ. This chain's CDR3 is CASSQVKITETNEKLFF. The CDR3 bases are TGTGCCAGCAGCCAAGTGAAGATAACAGAGACTAATGAAAAACTGTTTTTT.

The chain recombines TRBV21-1 with TRBJ1-6. TRBV21-1 is a pseudogene segment. There are 14 residues in the CDR3. CDR3 residues: CASSLADTSSPLHF. The CDR3 DNA sequence: TGTGCCAGCAGTTTGGCGGATACCAGCTCACCCCTCCACTTT.

V usage is TRBV2 and J usage is TRBJ2-1; 7 positions agree with TRBD2. The CDR3 runs 14 residues. The ends lost 6 bases at V and 4 bases at J; junction bases unmatched: 6. Looked up from germline, CDR1 is SNHLY and CDR2 is FYNNEI. The CDR3 protein is CASRFLAEYNEQFF. As DNA, the CDR3 is TGTGCCAGCAGGTTTCTAGCGGAGTACAATGAGCAGTTCTTC.

The chain is built from TRBV5-1 and TRBJ1-2; D unclear. Trimming left V 4 bases short and J 8 bases short, with 21 bases between. This CDR3 comprises 15 residues. Germline values: CDR1 SGHRS, CDR2 YFSETQ. The CDR3 nucleotides are TGCGCCAGCAGCCTATCCCTGACAAGAAGTGCCGGCTACACCTTC. Its protein product is CASSLSLTRSAGYTF.

The CDR3 region has the DNA TGTGCCAGCAGCTTATTGGGGCCTCAGATTTCCTACGAGCAGTACTTC. Translating gives CASSLLGPQISYEQYF. The chain couples TRBV7-2 to TRBJ2-7; possible D gene TRBD1, 5 bases. Germline V gene lookup returns CDR1 SGHTA and CDR2 FQGNSA. Deletions cut 2 bases from V and 1 base from J, with 15 bases between. CDR3 length: 16 amino acids. The variable domain in full, with the rest retrieved from reference TRBV7-2 and TRBJ2-7, is GAGVSQSPSNKVTEKGKDVELRCDPISGHTALYWYRQSLGQGLEFLIYFQGNSAPDKSGLPSDRFSAERTGGSVSTLTIQRTQQEDSAVYLCASSLLGPQISYEQYFGPGTRLTVT.

The chain couples TRBV19 to TRBJ1-2; D possibly corresponds to TRBD1 (5 bases). Trimming cost V 5 bases and J 3 bases, with 10 bases left between them. The germline V gene encodes CDR1 LNHDA and CDR2 SQIVND (reference sequence). The CDR3 totals 13 residues. The CDR3 region is CASSPGRYYGYTF. CDR3 DNA: TGTGCCAGTAGTCCGGGACGGTACTATGGCTACACCTTC.

The chain combines TRBV28 with TRBJ2-2; no clear D. Germline V lookup: CDR1 MDHEN, CDR2 SYDVKM. With 8 bases removed from V and 4 bases from J, the gap between germline ends came to 17 bases. CDR3 length equals 15 residues. This CDR3 is CASFPGQEITGELFF. CDR3 DNA: TGTGCCAGCTTCCCCGGCCAGGAGATCACCGGGGAGCTGTTTTTT. The full variable domain, rest sourced from reference TRBV28 and TRBJ2-2, is DVKVTQSSRYLVKRTGEKVFLECVQDMDHENMFWYRQDPGLGLRLIYFSYDVKMKEKGDIPEGYSVSREKKERFSLILESASTNQTSMYLCASFPGQEITGELFFGEGSRLTVL.

The chain links TRBV7-9 to TRBJ1-1; D might be TRBD1 (6 bases). The V and J ends lost 5 bases and 1 base respectively, with 11 bases between them. The CDR3 runs 14 residues. Germline V gene sequence: CDR1 SEHNR, CDR2 FQNEAQ (reference sequence). The CDR3 here is CASSPRQENTEAFF. Written as DNA, the CDR3 is TGTGCCAGCAGCCCAAGACAGGAGAACACTGAAGCTTTCTTT.

The chain carries TRBV6-1 and TRBJ1-1; D not resolved. V was trimmed by 5 bases and J by 5 bases, leaving 15 bases between them. This CDR3 comprises 14 residues. Germline loops: CDR1 MNHNS, CDR2 SASEGT. The CDR3 here is CASSKTGSSTEAFF. CDR3 sequence (DNA): TGTGCCAGCAGTAAGACGGGTTCGAGTACTGAAGCTTTCTTT.

The chain employs TRBV25-1 and TRBJ2-2; tentative D call: TRBD1 (5 bases). The germline V and J ends were trimmed by 5 bases and 0 bases, with 7 bases remaining between them. The length of the CDR3 is 14 residues. Germline values: CDR1 MGHDK, CDR2 SYGVNS. The CDR3 nucleotides read TGTGCCAGCAGTCCACAGGCGAACACCGGGGAGCTGTTTTTT. It specifies CASSPQANTGELFF.

V and J are TRBV28 and TRBJ1-5; 10 bases are shared with TRBD1. The junction had 5 bases not matched to a gene; V was cut back by 5 bases and J by 4 bases. The CDR3 is 15 residues long. Germline CDR1 reads MDHEN; CDR2 reads SYDVKM. CDR3 sequence: CASSPTGGGNQPQHF. CDR3 DNA sequence: TGTGCCAGCAGTCCGACAGGGGGCGGGAATCAGCCCCAGCATTTT.

The V and J genes are TRBV12-5 and TRBJ2-2; D remains ambiguous. Germline assignment: CDR1 LGHNT and CDR2 FRNRAP. Trimming pared 3 bases from V and 7 bases from J, leaving 15 bases between. This CDR3 spans 15 amino acids. In DNA, the CDR3 is TGTGCTAGTGGTTTCTCAGTTGGGATAAACGGGGAGCTGTTTTTT. This codes for CASGFSVGINGELFF.

The rearrangement uses TRBV5-8 and TRBJ2-3; 8 bases align to TRBD2. Unmatched junction bases numbered 8, after V lost 4 bases and J lost 1 base. The length of the CDR3 is 16 residues. The germline V gene encodes CDR1 SGHTS and CDR2 YDEGEE. CDR3 region: CASSRHSGDGTDTQYF. The DNA of the CDR3 is TGTGCCAGCAGCCGTCATAGCGGGGACGGCACAGATACGCAGTATTTT.

This chain links TRBV6-1 with TRBJ1-2; no definite D call. The V end lost 9 bases, the J end lost 4 bases, and 18 bases lay between the germline ends. The CDR3 consists of 14 residues. Germline CDR1 and CDR2: MNHNS and SASEGT. DNA of the CDR3: TGTGCCAGTGGAGCGCGGGCCACCCTCTATGGCTACACCTTC. Translated, it gives CASGARATLYGYTF.

CDR3 sequence (DNA): TGTGCCACCAGCAGAGGTGTCGGGGAGCTGTTTTTT. Residues: CATSRGVGELFF. The V and J genes are TRBV15 and TRBJ2-2, with unresolved D. Germline V lookup: CDR1 LNHNV, CDR2 YYDKDF (reference sequence). This CDR3 is built from 12 residues. The V end lost 1 base, the J end lost 7 bases, and 4 bases lay between the germline ends.

This rearrangement joins TRBV7-8 to TRBJ2-5; D might be TRBD2 (6 bases). The DNA end is a closer match to TRBJ2-7, so the J assignment may be wrong. The germline V gene has CDR1 SGHVS and CDR2 FQNEAQ. This CDR3 has 14 residues. The CDR3, as DNA: TGTGCCAGCAGCTTTCACGGGGGCTCCTACGAGCAGTACTTC. This encodes CASSFHGGSYEQYF.

The V call is TRBV30, the J call TRBJ1-1; no reliable D call. Between the trimmed V and J ends, which lost 0 bases and 12 bases, there was a span of 14 bases. The CDR3 runs 12 residues. The germline gives CDR1 GTSNPN, CDR2 SVGIG (reference sequence). CDR3 protein: CAWSVLRVSPFF. CDR3 nucleotides: TGTGCCTGGAGTGTACTTCGGGTGAGTCCTTTCTTT.

The chain employs TRBV27 and TRBJ1-5; D is ambiguous. This CDR3 is built from 14 residues. Trimming left V 3 bases short and J 0 bases short, with 6 bases between. CDR1 is MNHEY, CDR2 SMNVEV, per germline (reference sequence). CDR3 region: CASSFSGSNQPQHF. As DNA, the CDR3 is TGTGCCAGCAGTTTCTCGGGTAGCAATCAGCCCCAGCATTTT.

J is TRBJ1-6 and V is TRBV4-3, with 9 positions matching TRBD1. The CDR3 runs to 15 residues. Losses at the gene ends were 3 bases for V and 7 bases for J; bases not matched to a gene: 4. The germline V gene has CDR1 LGHNA and CDR2 YSLEER. The CDR3 DNA reads as TGCGCCAGCAGCCACCGGGACAGGGAAAATTCACCCCTCCACTTT. Translating gives CASSHRDRENSPLHF.

The V and J genes are TRBV18 and TRBJ1-2, with 8 bases matching TRBD1. CDR1 is KGHSH, CDR2 LQKENI, per germline. CDR3 length: 14 amino acids. V lost 5 bases, J lost 2 bases, and 4 bases stayed unmatched. CDR3 sequence: CASSADRENYGYTF. The CDR3 DNA follows: TGTGCCAGCTCAGCGGACAGGGAGAACTATGGCTACACCTTC.

This sequence joins TRBV7-9 and TRBJ2-3; possibly TRBD1 for D (6 bases). V lost 11 bases and J 2 bases, leaving 20 bases between the germline ends. Germline lookup yields CDR1 SEHNR and CDR2 FQNEAQ (reference sequence). CDR3 length: 15 amino acids. The CDR3 here is CALLDTGHDTDTQYF. CDR3 nucleotides: TGTGCCCTCCTGGACACGGGACACGACACAGATACGCAGTATTTT.

V usage is TRBV2 and J usage is TRBJ2-1; D assignment may be TRBD1 or TRBD2 (5 bases each). The V and J ends lost 4 bases and 6 bases respectively, with 10 bases between them. The CDR3 sequence is 13 residues long. Germline lookup yields CDR1 SNHLY and CDR2 FYNNEI. The CDR3 sequence: CASSGDLGNEQFF. CDR3 sequence (DNA): TGTGCCAGCAGTGGGGACCTGGGCAATGAGCAGTTCTTC.

This chain links TRBV2 with TRBJ2-5; 11 bases map to TRBD2. Germline V gene lookup returns CDR1 SNHLY and CDR2 FYNNEI. There are 15 residues in the CDR3. With V trimmed by 6 bases and J by 3 bases, 6 bases remained unmatched. CDR3 nucleotides: TGTGCCAGCAGCGATGGGACTAGCGGTGAAGAGACCCAGTACTTC. Translation gives CASSDGTSGEETQYF.

This clone was observed a few times. The rearrangement joins TRBV10-3 to TRBJ1-6; 8 bases are a match to TRBD1. V lost 6 bases to trimming and J lost 5 bases; unmatched junction nucleotides: 9. Germline V CDR1 and CDR2: ENHRY, SYGVKD. The CDR3 extends over 16 amino acids. The CDR3 DNA sequence: TGTGCCATCAGGGATGAGGACAGGGCGGATAATTCACCCCTCCACTTT. This translates into CAIRDEDRADNSPLHF.

This clone was recorded a few times. The chain carries TRBV7-3 and TRBJ2-1; a weak D match, TRBD2 (5 bases). Germline CDR1 reads SGHTA; CDR2 reads FQGTGA. The CDR3 covers 16 residues. Trimming cost V 2 bases and J 1 base, with 12 bases left between them. DNA of the CDR3: TGTGCCAGCAGCTTATACGGCGGGCGGTCCTACAATGAGCAGTTCTTC. As protein: CASSLYGGRSYNEQFF.

This clone came up a few times. The V gene is TRBV5-6, the J gene TRBJ1-6, with D maybe TRBD1 (6 bases). V was cut by 0 bases and J by 6 bases, with 7 bases left in between. The CDR3 extends over 14 amino acids. Per the germline V gene, CDR1 is SGHDT and CDR2 is YYEEEE. The CDR3 region has the DNA TGTGCCAGCAGCTTGGGACAGGCTAATTCACCCCTCCACTTT. Encoded protein: CASSLGQANSPLHF.